This TCR beta chain is drawn from a study of blood T cell repertoires in COVID-19. Authors' data handling: Amplified reference gene primers provided the basis for estimating nucleated cell counts. Here immunoSEQ multiplex PCR was the method, and the copy in TCRdb shows in-frame clones only, minus some. V, J and clone size derive from that table, while D and trimming were established from the DNA sequence. The sample yields 80,000 to 100,000 clones, roughly 70% seen once. V dropped 4 bases and J dropped 5 bases, with 14 bases sitting between them. There are 14 residues in the CDR3. Germline values: CDR1 MNHEY, CDR2 SMNVEV (reference sequence).

Sequencing was done on a sample of peripheral blood. This sequence originates from a man aged 70 or older with COVID-19, enrolled during active disease. The J gene is TRBJ2-5, the V gene TRBV27; TRBD1 is a possible D gene (5 bases). This CDR3 is CASSSGQRRETQYF. CDR3 nucleotides: TGTGCCAGCAGTTCAGGGCAGCGTCGGGAGACCCAGTACTTC.